What follows are 15 T cell receptor beta chains derived from one specimen sequenced in a study of T cell repertoires in cytomegalovirus infection. TCRdb ran MiXCR on the reads and lists one entry per CDR3 protein. The data hold 650,000 to 850,000 distinct CDR3 sequences, with 29% observed a single time. No cognate antigen is known for these TCRs. Sequenced here: cultured CD8+ T cells from PBMCs, sampled from culture after CMV antigen stimulation. The receptors here all came from a human donor in good health (CMV status not recorded). Some clones in this sample may be carry-over from other donors' samples.

A few counts support this clonotype. V is TRBV7-2 and J is TRBJ2-7, with 10 bases matching TRBD2. After removal of 5 bases from V and 7 bases from J, the junction contained 11 bases not matched to a gene. CDR1 is SGHTA, CDR2 FQGNSA, per germline. The CDR3 spans 15 residues. The CDR3 DNA follows: TGTGCCAGCAGCCCCAAGGGACTAGCGTCTGGGGAGCAGTACGTC. Its protein product is CASSPKGLASGEQYV.

This clonotype was seen only a few times. The V and J genes are TRBV7-9 and TRBJ2-1; D possibly uses TRBD1 or TRBD2 (6 bases each). The CDR3 spans 13 residues. Germline-derived CDR1 and CDR2 are SEHNR and FQNEAQ (reference sequence). V lost 7 bases to trimming and J lost 5 bases, with 12 bases between them. CDR3 amino acids: CASTRGGNNEQFF. The CDR3 bases are TGTGCCAGCACCCGAGGGGGGAACAATGAGCAGTTCTTC.

The chain joins TRBV7-4 to TRBJ1-1; D unclear. V shed 2 bases and J shed 8 bases, with 12 bases lying between them. This CDR3 has 13 residues. Germline V gene sequence: CDR1 SGHVT, CDR2 SQSDAQ. The CDR3 DNA sequence: TGTGCCAGCAGCTTAAAAGTCGTCAGGGAAGCTTTCTTT. Residues: CASSLKVVREAFF.

The rearrangement links TRBV7-9 to TRBJ2-7, with TRBD2 matching 7 bases. The germline gives CDR1 SEHNR, CDR2 FQNEAQ (reference sequence). The CDR3 totals 13 residues. Trimming cost V 6 bases and J 4 bases; bases outside gene matches: 6. The CDR3 bases are TGTGCCAGCAGTCCTCGGGGAGGGTACGAGCAGTACGTC. Translation gives CASSPRGGYEQYV.

This chain links TRBV6-2 or TRBV6-3 with TRBJ1-6; D gene ambiguous. CDR1 is MNHEY and CDR2 is SVGEGT in the germline V gene. The CDR3 extends over 19 amino acids. The V end lost 0 bases, the J end lost 2 bases, and 17 bases lay between the germline ends. The CDR3 coding sequence is TGTGCCAGCAGTTACTCGACGCGCGAGGGATGGACCTATAATTCACCCCTCCACTTT. Translating gives CASSYSTREGWTYNSPLHF.

The chain couples TRBV6-8 to TRBJ2-5, with D unclear. The V gene lost 6 bases and the J gene lost 5 bases, with 19 bases spanning the gap. Germline-derived CDR1 and CDR2 are MNHGY and SAAAGT. The CDR3 spans 15 residues. CDR3 DNA: TGTGCCAGCAGGACGGGCTACTCGCACCTGGAGACCCAGTACTTC. Protein product: CASRTGYSHLETQYF.

This chain joins TRBV29-1 and TRBJ1-1; D is ambiguous. V was cut by 4 bases and J by 5 bases, with 11 bases left in between. The CDR3 is made up of 12 amino acids. The germline V gene has CDR1 SQVTM and CDR2 ANQGSEA. The CDR3 bases are TGCAGCGTTGCGATCCTGGGGACTGAAGCTTTCTTT. Translation gives CSVAILGTEAFF.

This clonotype has more than one count but fewer than ten. CDR3 sequence (DNA): TGCGCCAGCAGCCAAGTGGCGGGGGCTAGGGAGTATGGCTACACCTTC. It is translated as CASSQVAGAREYGYTF. The rearrangement links TRBV4-3 to TRBJ1-2; perhaps TRBD1 as D (6 bases). Germline CDR1 is LGHNA and CDR2 is YSLEER. The CDR3 runs to 16 residues. Trimming removed 1 base from V and 5 bases from J, with 17 bases in between.

This rearrangement joins TRBV10-3 to TRBJ2-3; 10 nucleotides align to TRBD2. With V trimmed by 2 bases and J by 1 base, 15 bases remained unmatched. This CDR3 contains 20 residues. Germline lookup yields CDR1 ENHRY and CDR2 SYGVKD. As DNA, the CDR3 is TGTGCCATCAGTGAGCCGCCTCTTATTAGCGGGGGGCGAGGCACAGATACGCAGTATTTT. Protein product: CAISEPPLISGGRGTDTQYF.

The J gene is TRBJ1-1, the V gene TRBV4-1; tentatively, D is TRBD1 (6 bases). Germline values: CDR1 MGHRA, CDR2 YSYEKL. The length of the CDR3 is 17 residues. Between the trimmed V and J ends, which lost 0 bases and 2 bases, there was a span of 16 bases. CDR3 nucleotides: TGCGCCAGCAGCCAAGAGAGGGGGGGCTCTATTAACACTGAAGCTTTCTTT. This sequence encodes CASSQERGGSINTEAFF.

The chain uses TRBV28 and TRBJ2-2, with D possibly matching TRBD1 (6 bases). The CDR3 length is 18 residues. From germline, CDR1 is MDHEN and CDR2 SYDVKM. V gave up 5 bases and J gave up 0 bases, with 19 bases separating them. The CDR3 here is CASSPPPGQHPNTGELFF. The DNA for the CDR3 is TGTGCCAGCAGTCCCCCACCCGGACAGCACCCGAACACCGGGGAGCTGTTTTTT.

Many counts were recorded for this clonotype. The chain employs TRBV4-2 and TRBJ1-6; 9 bases match TRBD1. The CDR3 runs 16 residues. J lost 10 bases, V lost 0 bases, and 7 bases had no gene match. Germline V gives CDR1 LGHNA, CDR2 YNFKEQ. The CDR3 nucleotides are TGTGCCAGCAGCCAAGATGAGGGGACAGGGCAATCACCCCTCCACTTT. Translation: CASSQDEGTGQSPLHF.

This chain joins TRBV6-5 and TRBJ2-1; D tentatively fits TRBD1 or TRBD2 (5 bases each). Germline loops: CDR1 MNHEY, CDR2 SVGAGI. Trimming cost V 6 bases and J 8 bases, with 26 bases left between them. The CDR3 covers 17 residues. CDR3: CASSSGHPLVGRHEQFF. The CDR3 DNA is TGTGCCAGCAGCTCGGGGCATCCTCTTGTGGGGCGCCATGAGCAGTTCTTC.

This clonotype was counted only a few times. The chain's CDR3 is CASSYFGRSQLDEKLFF. The CDR3 coding sequence is TGTGCCAGCAGTTACTTCGGACGATCTCAACTGGATGAAAAACTGTTTTTT. The chain employs TRBV6-5 and TRBJ1-4; D is uncertain. This CDR3 is 17 amino acids long. Looked up from germline, CDR1 is MNHEY and CDR2 is SVGAGI. V was clipped by 1 base and J by 6 bases, with 18 bases between them.

The gene calls are TRBV27 and TRBJ2-7; TRBD1 matches at 8 bases. V lost 5 bases and J lost 5; bases outside the gene matches: 11. Germline loops: CDR1 MNHEY, CDR2 SMNVEV (reference sequence). This CDR3 comprises 15 residues. CDR3 nucleotides: TGTGCCAGCAGTCCTCGGGACAGGTCGTTGGACGAGCAGTACGTC. Translating gives CASSPRDRSLDEQYV.